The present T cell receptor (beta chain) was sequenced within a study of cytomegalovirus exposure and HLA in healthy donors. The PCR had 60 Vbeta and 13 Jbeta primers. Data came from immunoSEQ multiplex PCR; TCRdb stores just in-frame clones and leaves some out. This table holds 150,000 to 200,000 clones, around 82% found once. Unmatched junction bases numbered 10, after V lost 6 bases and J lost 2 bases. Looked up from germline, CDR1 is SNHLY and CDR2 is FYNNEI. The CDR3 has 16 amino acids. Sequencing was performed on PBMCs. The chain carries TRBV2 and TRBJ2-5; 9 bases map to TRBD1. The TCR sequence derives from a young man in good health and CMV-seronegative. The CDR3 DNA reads TGTGCCAGCAGAGAAACTTACAGGGGGCGTCAAGAGACCCAGTACTTC. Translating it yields CASRETYRGRQETQYF.